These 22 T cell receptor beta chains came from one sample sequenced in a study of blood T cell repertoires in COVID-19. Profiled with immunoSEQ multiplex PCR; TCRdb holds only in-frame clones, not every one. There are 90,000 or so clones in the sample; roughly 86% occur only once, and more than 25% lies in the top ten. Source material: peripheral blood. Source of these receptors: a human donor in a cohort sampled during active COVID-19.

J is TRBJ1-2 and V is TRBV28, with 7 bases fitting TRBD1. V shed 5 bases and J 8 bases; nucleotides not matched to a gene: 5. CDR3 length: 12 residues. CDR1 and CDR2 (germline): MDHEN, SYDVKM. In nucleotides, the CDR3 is TGTGCCAGCAGTACGAACAGGGGAGGCTACACCTTC. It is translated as CASSTNRGGYTF.

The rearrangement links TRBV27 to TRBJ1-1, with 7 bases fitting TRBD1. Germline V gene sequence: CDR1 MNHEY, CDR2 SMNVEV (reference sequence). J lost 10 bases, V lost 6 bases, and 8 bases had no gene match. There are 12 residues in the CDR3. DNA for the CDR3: TGTGCCAGCAGCGCCCCGACAGGGTTAGCTTTCTTT. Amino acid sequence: CASSAPTGLAFF.

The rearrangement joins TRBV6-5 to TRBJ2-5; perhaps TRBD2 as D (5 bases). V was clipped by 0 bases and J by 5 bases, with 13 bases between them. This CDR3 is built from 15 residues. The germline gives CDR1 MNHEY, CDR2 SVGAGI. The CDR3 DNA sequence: TGTGCCAGCAGTTACTCACGACCGGGGTTTGAGACCCAGTACTTC. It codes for CASSYSRPGFETQYF.

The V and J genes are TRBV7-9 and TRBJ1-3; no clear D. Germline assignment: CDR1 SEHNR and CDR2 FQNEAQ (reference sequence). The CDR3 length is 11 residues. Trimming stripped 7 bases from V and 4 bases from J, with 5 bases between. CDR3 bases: TGTGCCAGCATTCAGGGAAACACCATATATTTT. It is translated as CASIQGNTIYF.

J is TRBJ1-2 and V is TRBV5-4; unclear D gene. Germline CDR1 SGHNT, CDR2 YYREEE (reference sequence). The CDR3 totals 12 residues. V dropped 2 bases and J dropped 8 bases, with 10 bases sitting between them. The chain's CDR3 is CASSLDGGGYTF. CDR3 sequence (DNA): TGTGCCAGCAGCTTAGATGGAGGCGGCTACACCTTC.

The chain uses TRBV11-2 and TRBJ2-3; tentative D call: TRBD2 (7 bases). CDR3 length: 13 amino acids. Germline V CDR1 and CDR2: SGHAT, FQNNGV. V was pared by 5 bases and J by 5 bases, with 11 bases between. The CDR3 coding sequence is TGTGCCAGCAGCGGGGGGGGCCAAGATACGCAGTATTTT. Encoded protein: CASSGGGQDTQYF.

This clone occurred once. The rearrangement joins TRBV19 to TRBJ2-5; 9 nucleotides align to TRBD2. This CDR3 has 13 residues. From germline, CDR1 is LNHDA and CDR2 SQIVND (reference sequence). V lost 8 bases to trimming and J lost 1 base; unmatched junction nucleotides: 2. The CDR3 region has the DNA TGTGCCAGTGCGGGGGGGCGCCAAGAGACCCAGTACTTC. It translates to CASAGGRQETQYF.

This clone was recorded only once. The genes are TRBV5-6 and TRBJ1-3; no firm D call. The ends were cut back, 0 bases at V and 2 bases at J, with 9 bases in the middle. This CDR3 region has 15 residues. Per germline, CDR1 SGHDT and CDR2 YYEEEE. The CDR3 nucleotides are TGTGCCAGCAGCTTGGCCGGCGGGGCTGGAAACACCATATATTTT. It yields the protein CASSLAGGAGNTIYF.

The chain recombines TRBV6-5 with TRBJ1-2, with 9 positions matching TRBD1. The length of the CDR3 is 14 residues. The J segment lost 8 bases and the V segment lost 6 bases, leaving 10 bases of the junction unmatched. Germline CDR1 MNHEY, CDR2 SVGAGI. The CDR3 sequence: CASRFRDRAQGYTF. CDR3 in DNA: TGTGCCAGCAGATTCCGGGACAGGGCCCAAGGCTACACCTTC.

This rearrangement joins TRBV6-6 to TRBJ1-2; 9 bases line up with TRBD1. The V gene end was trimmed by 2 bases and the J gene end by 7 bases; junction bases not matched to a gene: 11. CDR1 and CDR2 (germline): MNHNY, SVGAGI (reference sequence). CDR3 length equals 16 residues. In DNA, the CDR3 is TGTGCCAGCAGTTACAACACGGACAGGGGTATAGGTGGCTACACCTTC. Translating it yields CASSYNTDRGIGGYTF.

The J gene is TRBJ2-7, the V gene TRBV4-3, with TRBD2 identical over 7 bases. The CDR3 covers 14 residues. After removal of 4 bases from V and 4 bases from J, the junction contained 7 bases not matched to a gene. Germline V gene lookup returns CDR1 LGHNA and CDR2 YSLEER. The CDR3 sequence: CASSPLAMDYEQYF. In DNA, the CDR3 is TGCGCCAGCAGCCCACTAGCGATGGATTACGAGCAGTACTTC.

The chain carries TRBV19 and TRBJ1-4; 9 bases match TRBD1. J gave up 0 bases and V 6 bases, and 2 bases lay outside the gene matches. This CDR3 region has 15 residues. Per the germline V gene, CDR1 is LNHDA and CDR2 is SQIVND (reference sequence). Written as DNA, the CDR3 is TGTGCCAGTAGCCGACAGGGGGCAACTAATGAAAAACTGTTTTTT. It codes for CASSRQGATNEKLFF. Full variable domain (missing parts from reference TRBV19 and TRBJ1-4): DGGITQSPKYLFRKEGQNVTLSCEQNLNHDAMYWYRQDPGQGLRLIYYSQIVNDFQKGDIAEGYSVSREKKESFPLTVTSAQKNPTAFYLCASSRQGATNEKLFFGSGTQLSVL.

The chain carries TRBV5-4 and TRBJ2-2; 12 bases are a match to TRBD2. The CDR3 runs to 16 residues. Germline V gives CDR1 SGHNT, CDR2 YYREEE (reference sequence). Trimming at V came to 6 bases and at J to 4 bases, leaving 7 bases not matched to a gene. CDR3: CASTHGTSGSTGELFF. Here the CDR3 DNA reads TGTGCCAGCACCCACGGGACTAGCGGGTCCACCGGGGAGCTGTTTTTT. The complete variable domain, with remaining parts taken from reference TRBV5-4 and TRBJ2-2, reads ETGVTQSPTHLIKTRGQQVTLRCSSQSGHNTVSWYQQALGQGPQFIFQYYREEENGRGNFPPRFSGLQFPNYSSELNVNALELDDSALYLCASTHGTSGSTGELFFGEGSRLTVL.

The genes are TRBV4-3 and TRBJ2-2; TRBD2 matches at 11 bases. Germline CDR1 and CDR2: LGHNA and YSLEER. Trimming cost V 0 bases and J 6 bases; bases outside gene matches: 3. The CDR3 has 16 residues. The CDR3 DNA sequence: TGCGCCAGCAGCCAAGAGAGTAGCGGGGGGGCCGGGGAGCTGTTTTTT. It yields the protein CASSQESSGGAGELFF.

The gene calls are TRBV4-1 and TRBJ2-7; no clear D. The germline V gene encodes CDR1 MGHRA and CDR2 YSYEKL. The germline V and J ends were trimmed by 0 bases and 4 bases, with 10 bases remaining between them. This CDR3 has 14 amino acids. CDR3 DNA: TGCGCCAGCAGCCAAGATCCAGGTGCTTACGAGCAGTACTTC. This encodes CASSQDPGAYEQYF.

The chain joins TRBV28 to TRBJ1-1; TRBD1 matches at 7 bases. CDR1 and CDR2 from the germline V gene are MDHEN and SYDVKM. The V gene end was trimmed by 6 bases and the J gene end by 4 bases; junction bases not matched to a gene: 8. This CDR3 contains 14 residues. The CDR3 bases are TGTGCCAGCAGCTCACAGGGGACGGGCACTGAAGCTTTCTTT. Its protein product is CASSSQGTGTEAFF. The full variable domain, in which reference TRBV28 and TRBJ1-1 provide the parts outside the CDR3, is DVKVTQSSRYLVKRTGEKVFLECVQDMDHENMFWYRQDPGLGLRLIYFSYDVKMKEKGDIPEGYSVSREKKERFSLILESASTNQTSMYLCASSSQGTGTEAFFGQGTRLTVV.

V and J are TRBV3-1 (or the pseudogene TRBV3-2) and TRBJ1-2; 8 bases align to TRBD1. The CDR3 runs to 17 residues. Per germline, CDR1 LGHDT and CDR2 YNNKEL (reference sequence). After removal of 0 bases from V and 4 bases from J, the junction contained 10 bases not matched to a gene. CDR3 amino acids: CASSQDGQGARGYGYTF. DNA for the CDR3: TGTGCCAGCAGCCAAGATGGGCAGGGGGCGCGCGGCTATGGCTACACCTTC.

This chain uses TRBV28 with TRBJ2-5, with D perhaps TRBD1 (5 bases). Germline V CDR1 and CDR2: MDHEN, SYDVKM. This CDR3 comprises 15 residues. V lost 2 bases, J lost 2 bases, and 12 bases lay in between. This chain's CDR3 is CASSLVLDRQETQYF. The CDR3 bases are TGTGCCAGCAGTTTAGTTTTAGACAGACAAGAGACCCAGTACTTC.

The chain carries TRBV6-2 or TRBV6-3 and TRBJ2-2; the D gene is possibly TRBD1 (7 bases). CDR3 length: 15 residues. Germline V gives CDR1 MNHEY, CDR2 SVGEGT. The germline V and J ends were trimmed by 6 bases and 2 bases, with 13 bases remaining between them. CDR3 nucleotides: TGTGCCAGCAGCCGCGGGACAGCTAACACCGGGGAGCTGTTTTTT. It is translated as CASSRGTANTGELFF.

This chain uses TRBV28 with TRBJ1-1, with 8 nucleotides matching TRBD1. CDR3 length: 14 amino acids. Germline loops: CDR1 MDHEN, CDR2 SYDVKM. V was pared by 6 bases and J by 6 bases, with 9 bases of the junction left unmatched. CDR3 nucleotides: TGTGCCAGCAGATACTTTCTACAGGGGGCTGAAGCTTTCTTT. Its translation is CASRYFLQGAEAFF.

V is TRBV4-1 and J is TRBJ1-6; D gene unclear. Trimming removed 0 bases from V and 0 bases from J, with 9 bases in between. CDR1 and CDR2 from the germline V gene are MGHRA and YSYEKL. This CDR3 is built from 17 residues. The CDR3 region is CASSQDMSSSYNSPLHF. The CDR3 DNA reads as TGCGCCAGCAGCCAAGATATGAGCTCCTCCTATAATTCACCCCTCCACTTT.

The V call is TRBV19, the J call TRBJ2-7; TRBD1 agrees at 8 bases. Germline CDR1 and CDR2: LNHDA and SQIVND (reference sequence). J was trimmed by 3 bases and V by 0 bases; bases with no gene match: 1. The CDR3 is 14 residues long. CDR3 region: CASSIEDRVYEQYF. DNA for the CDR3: TGTGCCAGTAGTATAGAGGACAGGGTCTACGAGCAGTACTTC.